This record covers a single TCR beta chain. The sample holds other DNA sequences that translate to the same CDR3. This sample stems from a study of T cell changes during pregnancy in multiple sclerosis. Here immunoSEQ multiplex PCR was the method, and the copy in TCRdb shows in-frame clones only, minus some. In the table there are roughly 61,000 clones, 93% of which are singletons. From germline, CDR1 is SGHTA and CDR2 FQGTGA. V was pared by 5 bases and J by 5 bases, with 9 bases between. The CDR3 is 13 amino acids. This material consisted of peripheral blood, taken after pregnancy. The chain uses TRBV7-3 and TRBJ2-2; D may be TRBD2 (6 bases). This TCR was sampled from a female donor with multiple sclerosis, enrolled in a pregnancy study. CDR3 DNA sequence: TGTGCCAGCAGCCCCGGGGGAACCGGGGAGCTGTTTTTT. This encodes CASSPGGTGELFF.